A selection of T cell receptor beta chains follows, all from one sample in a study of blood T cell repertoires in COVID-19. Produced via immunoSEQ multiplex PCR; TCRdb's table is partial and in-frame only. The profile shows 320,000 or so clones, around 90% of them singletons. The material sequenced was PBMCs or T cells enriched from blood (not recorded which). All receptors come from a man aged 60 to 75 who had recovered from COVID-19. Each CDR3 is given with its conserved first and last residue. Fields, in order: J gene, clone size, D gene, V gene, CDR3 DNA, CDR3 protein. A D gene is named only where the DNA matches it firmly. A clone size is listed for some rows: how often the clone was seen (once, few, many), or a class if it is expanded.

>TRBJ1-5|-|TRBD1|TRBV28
TGTGCCAGCAGTTCAGGACAGGGAGATCAGCCCCAGCATTTT
CASSSGQGDQPQHF
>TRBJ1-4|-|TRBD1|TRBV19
TGTGCCAGTAGTTCCGACAGGGGCTTGAGTGAAAAACTGTTTTTT
CASSSDRGLSEKLFF
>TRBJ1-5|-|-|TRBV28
TGTGCCAGCACCACAACAGCTCCCTATAGCAATCAGCCCCAGCATTTT
CASTTTAPYSNQPQHF
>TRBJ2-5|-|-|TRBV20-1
TGCAGTGCTACCAGACAAGAGACCCAGTACTTC
CSATRQETQYF
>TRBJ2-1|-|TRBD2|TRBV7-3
TGTGCCAGCAGCCCCAGGACTAGCGGGAGCTACAATGAGCAGTTCTTC
CASSPRTSGSYNEQFF
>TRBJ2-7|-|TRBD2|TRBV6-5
TGTGCCAGCAGTTATAGCGGGCCGAGCTCCTACGAGCAGTACTTC
CASSYSGPSSYEQYF
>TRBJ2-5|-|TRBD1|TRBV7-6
TGTGCCAGCAGCTTAGGGACAGGTCGCCGGGAGACCCAGTACTTC
CASSLGTGRRETQYF
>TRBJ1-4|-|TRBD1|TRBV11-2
TGTGCCAGCAGCATTGACAGGGGGGACGAAAAACTGTTTTTT
CASSIDRGDEKLFF
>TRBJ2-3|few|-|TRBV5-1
TGCGCCAGCAGCTTGGAGTTAAGGGGTACCGGTGCAGATACGCAGTATTTT
CASSLELRGTGADTQYF
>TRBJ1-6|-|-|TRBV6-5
TGTGCCAGCAGTTACGCTCGGGGTAATTCACCCCTCCACTTT
CASSYARGNSPLHF
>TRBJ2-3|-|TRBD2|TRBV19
TGTGCCAGTAGTATATGGGGTACTAGCGCTACAGATACGCAGTATTTT
CASSIWGTSATDTQYF
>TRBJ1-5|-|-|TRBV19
TGTGCCAGTAGTACGGGGGGTCAGCCCCAGCATTTT
CASSTGGQPQHF
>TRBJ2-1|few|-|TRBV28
TGTGCCAGCAGTTTCGAGGGCCTTGAGCAGTTCTTC
CASSFEGLEQFF
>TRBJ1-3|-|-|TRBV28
TGTGCCAGCAGTACAGAAATCTCTGGAAACACCATATATTTT
CASSTEISGNTIYF
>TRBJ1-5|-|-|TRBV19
TGTGCCAGTAGTAAAGGGGAGGTATGGAGCAATCAGCCCCAGCATTTT
CASSKGEVWSNQPQHF
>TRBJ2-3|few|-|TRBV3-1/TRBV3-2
TGTGCCAGCAGCCCCAATTGGGGAGGGGGTACAGATACGCAGTATTTT
CASSPNWGGGTDTQYF
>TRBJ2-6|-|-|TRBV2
TGTGCCAGCAGTGAACAGGAGGCCGGGGCCAACGTCCTGACTTTC
CASSEQEAGANVLTF
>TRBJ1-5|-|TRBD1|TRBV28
TGTGCCAGCAGTCCCCGACAGGGTGGCAATCAGCCCCAGCATTTT
CASSPRQGGNQPQHF
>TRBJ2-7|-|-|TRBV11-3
TGTGCCAGCAGGTACTACGAGCAGTACTTC
CASRYYEQYF
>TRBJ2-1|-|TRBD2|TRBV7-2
TGTGCCAGCAGCTTAATACGCGGGAGGGCCGGGTACAATGAGCAGTTCTTC
CASSLIRGRAGYNEQFF
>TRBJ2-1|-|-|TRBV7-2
TGTGCCAGCAGCTTAGCCAGGGGTAATGAGCAGTTCTTC
CASSLARGNEQFF
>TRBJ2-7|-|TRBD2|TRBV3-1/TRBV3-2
TGTGCCAGCAGCTTAGAGACTAGCGGGGCCAACATGTACTTC
CASSLETSGANMYF
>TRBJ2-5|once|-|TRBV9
TGTGCCAGCAGCGTATACAGCGGCGGGGAGACCCAGTACTTC
CASSVYSGGETQYF
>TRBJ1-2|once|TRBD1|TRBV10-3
TGTGCCATCAGTGAGAGGGACAGGGGATTACGAGCCTATGGCTACACCTTC
CAISERDRGLRAYGYTF
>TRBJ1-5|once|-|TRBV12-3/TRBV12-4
TGTGCCAGCCACACAGGGAACAATCAGCCCCAGCATTTT
CASHTGNNQPQHF
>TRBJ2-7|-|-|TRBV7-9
TGTGCCAGCAGCTGGGCCGTCGACGAGCAGTACTTC
CASSWAVDEQYF
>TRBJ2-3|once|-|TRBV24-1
TGTGCCACCAGTGACCCGCAGCGCAGGGGTACAGATACGCAGTATTTT
CATSDPQRRGTDTQYF
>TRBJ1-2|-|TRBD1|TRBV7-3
TGTGCCAGCAGCTCGAGGGTCGGTGGGCAGGGGGCTAATGGCTACACCTTC
CASSSRVGGQGANGYTF
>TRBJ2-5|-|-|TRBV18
TGTGCCAGCTCACCCGTGGAGATACAAGAGACCCAGTACTTC
CASSPVEIQETQYF
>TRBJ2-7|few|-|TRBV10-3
TGTGCCATCAGTGAAGACAGGACAAGCTCCTACGAGCAGTACTTC
CAISEDRTSSYEQYF
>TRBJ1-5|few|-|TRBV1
TGCACCAGCAGCCAAGCGCGGGTTCAGCCCCAGCATTTT
CTSSQARVQPQHF
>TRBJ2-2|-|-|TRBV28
TGTGCCAGCAGCCTTGGGGGACACTCGAACACCGGGGAGCTGTTTTTT
CASSLGGHSNTGELFF
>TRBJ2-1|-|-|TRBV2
TGTGCCAGCAGTGTCGATTCCGGAGGGCGATACAATGAGCAGTTCTTC
CASSVDSGGRYNEQFF
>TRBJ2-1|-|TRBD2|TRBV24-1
TGTGCCACCAGTGACACTAAGGGACTAGCGGGGGCCAATGAGCAGTTCTTC
CATSDTKGLAGANEQFF
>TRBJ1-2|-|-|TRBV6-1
TGTGCCAGCAGTGAAGTAAAAGGGGATGGCTACACCTTC
CASSEVKGDGYTF
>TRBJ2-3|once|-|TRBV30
TGTGCCTGGAGTTCTAGCACAGATACGCAGTATTTT
CAWSSSTDTQYF
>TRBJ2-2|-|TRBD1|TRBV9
TGTGCCAGCAGCCCCCGGACAGGTTCCACCGGGGAGCTGTTTTTT
CASSPRTGSTGELFF